What follows describes a single TCR beta chain. The authors ran a second PCR of roughly 7 to 11 cycles using a sample-barcoded 5' primer and a J-beta primer mix. From each sample, at least 2.5 million paired-end reads containing CDR3 were obtained. MiXCR, applied by TCRdb to the 5' RACE reads, yields one record per CDR3 protein. The table records 780,000 or so distinct CDR3 sequences, about 56% of them present only once. These data are taken from a study of blood T cells in healthy people across ages. Per germline, CDR1 MNHNS and CDR2 SASEGT. The CDR3 is 14 residues long. The sequencing input was blood. This clonotype was obtained from a middle-aged man in good health. V usage is TRBV6-1 and J usage is TRBJ2-7; 7 positions match TRBD2. The J call could be wrong; TRBJ2-5 is a better fit for the DNA end. CDR3: CASSSGTNQETQYF. Written as DNA, the CDR3 is TGTGCCAGCAGTTCCGGGACTAACCAAGAGACCCAGTACTTC.